This T cell receptor beta chain was profiled in a study of T cells in Graves' hyperthyroidism and ophthalmopathy. Whole-study findings and limits: Progression to ophthalmopathy was predicted a median of roughly 6.8 months early. Ophthalmopathy stood apart from stable hyperthyroidism in a 13 V-J model.

RNA transcripts gave rise to amplified TCR beta CDR3 regions. Researchers ran a first-round RT-PCR on the TCR CDR3 using the HTBI primer set. A single record per CDR3 protein comes from TCRdb applying MiXCR to the multiplex PCR reads. Of about 250,000 distinct CDR3 sequences in the sample, about 25% are singletons; the top ten hold approximately 35%. The CDR3 runs 16 residues. Trimming pared 0 bases from V and 7 bases from J, leaving 18 bases between. Per the germline V gene, CDR1 is MNHEY and CDR2 is SVGEGT. Disease lasting under 3 months, a NOSPECS grade of at least 4, and a Clinical Activity Score of at least 3 were features of the ophthalmopathy patients. Together with thyroid ultrasound, orbital computed tomography, serum thyroxine and TRAb, clinical symptoms were used for diagnoses. In its sample, this clonotype was seen many times. Its matching antigen is unknown.

The chain carries TRBV6-2 or TRBV6-3 and TRBJ2-5; D uncertain. Sequenced: blood. This receptor was taken from a woman between 40 and 50 years old with Graves' ophthalmopathy. The CDR3 region is CASSYSPSQPPVTQYF. The DNA for the CDR3 is TGTGCCAGCAGTTACTCGCCCAGCCAACCTCCCGTGACCCAGTACTTC.